Presented here are 7 T cell receptor beta chains from one specimen sequenced in a study of T cells after yellow fever vaccination. TCRdb itself ran the 5' RACE reads through MiXCR, one entry per CDR3 protein. Among fewer than 400,000 distinct CDR3 sequences listed, around a tenth were seen once. The source material was CD4+ T cells sorted from PBMCs, sampled 45 days after the yellow fever booster vaccination. All receptors derive from a young man who received the YFV17D yellow fever vaccine.

This clonotype was observed a few times. The CDR3 loop reads CASSSAPLVNTEAFF. The CDR3 DNA sequence: TGTGCCAGCAGCTCCGCTCCACTCGTAAACACTGAAGCTTTCTTT. The chain carries TRBV7-9 and TRBJ1-1; D remains ambiguous. Germline assignment: CDR1 SEHNR and CDR2 FQNEAQ (reference sequence). The V end was cut by 4 bases, the J end by 2 bases, with 14 bases between. The CDR3 is 15 residues long.

The chain combines TRBV4-3 with TRBJ2-3; TRBD1 or TRBD2 may be the D gene (5 bases each). This CDR3 is 19 amino acids long. V lost 0 bases and J lost 0, with 19 bases in between. Germline V gene sequence: CDR1 LGHNA, CDR2 YSLEER. The CDR3 spells CASSQDRGARGISTDTQYF. In nucleotides, the CDR3 is TGCGCCAGCAGCCAAGACAGAGGGGCAAGGGGAATTAGCACAGATACGCAGTATTTT.

This clonotype was seen many times. The rearrangement links TRBV7-8 to TRBJ2-3; 8 bases map to TRBD1. Germline assignment: CDR1 SGHVS and CDR2 FQNEAQ. The CDR3 spans 15 residues. The V gene end was trimmed by 3 bases and the J gene end by 2 bases; junction bases not matched to a gene: 4. The CDR3 coding sequence is TGTGCCAGCAGCTTCGGGACAGGCCTCACAGATACGCAGTATTTT. Translation gives CASSFGTGLTDTQYF.

This clonotype was seen ten or more times. The chain uses TRBV7-2 and TRBJ2-7, with D perhaps TRBD2 (6 bases). This CDR3 spans 14 amino acids. The V gene's germline CDR1 is SGHTA and CDR2 FQGNSA. V gave up 2 bases and J gave up 4 bases, with 12 bases separating them. The DNA of the CDR3 is TGTGCCAGCAGCTTACCTCGTCGGGGGTACGAGCAGTACTTC. As protein: CASSLPRRGYEQYF.

This clonotype was detected a few times. The chain carries TRBV12-3 or TRBV12-4 and TRBJ2-2, with D perhaps being TRBD1 or TRBD2 (6 bases each). The CDR3 contains 15 residues. The V gene lost 6 bases and the J gene lost 4 bases, with 15 bases spanning the gap. CDR3 DNA: TGTGCCAGCAGCCCTGAGAGGGGGGCCACCGGGGAGCTGTTTTTT. Residues: CASSPERGATGELFF.

The chain recombines TRBV7-9 with TRBJ1-2; possibly TRBD1 for D (5 bases). Germline V CDR1 and CDR2: SEHNR, FQNEAQ (reference sequence). V lost 3 bases and J 8 bases, leaving 13 bases between the germline ends. The length of the CDR3 is 13 residues. The CDR3 spells CASSFTGGQGYTF. CDR3 sequence (DNA): TGTGCCAGCAGCTTTACAGGTGGGCAAGGCTACACCTTC.

This clonotype was observed at least ten times. V and J are TRBV5-1 and TRBJ2-1; perhaps TRBD2 as D (7 bases). Trimming cost V 0 bases and J 4 bases, with 11 bases left between them. Germline loops: CDR1 SGHRS, CDR2 YFSETQ. There are 15 residues in the CDR3. The DNA for the CDR3 is TGCGCCAGCAGCTTGGAAGGGGGGGATTACAATGAGCAGTTCTTC. As protein: CASSLEGGDYNEQFF.